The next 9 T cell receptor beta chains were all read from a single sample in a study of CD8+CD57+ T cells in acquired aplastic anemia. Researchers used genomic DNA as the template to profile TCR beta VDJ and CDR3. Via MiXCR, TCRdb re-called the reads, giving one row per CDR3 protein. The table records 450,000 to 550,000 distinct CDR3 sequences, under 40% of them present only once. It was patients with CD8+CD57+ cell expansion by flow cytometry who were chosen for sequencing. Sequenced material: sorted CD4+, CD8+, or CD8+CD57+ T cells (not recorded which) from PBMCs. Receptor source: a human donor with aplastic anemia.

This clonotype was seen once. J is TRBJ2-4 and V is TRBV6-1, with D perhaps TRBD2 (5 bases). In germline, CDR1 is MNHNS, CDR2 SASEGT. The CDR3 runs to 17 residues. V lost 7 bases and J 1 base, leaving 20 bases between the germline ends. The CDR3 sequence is CASIPDPTPGAKNIQYF. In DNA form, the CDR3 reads TGTGCCAGCATTCCGGACCCTACCCCGGGGGCCAAAAACATTCAGTACTTC.

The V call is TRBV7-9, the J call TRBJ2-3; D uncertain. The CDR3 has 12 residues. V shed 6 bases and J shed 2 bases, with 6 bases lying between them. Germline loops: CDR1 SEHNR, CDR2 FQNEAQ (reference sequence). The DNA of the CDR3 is TGTGCCAGCAGAAGTTCCACAGATACGCAGTATTTT. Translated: CASRSSTDTQYF.

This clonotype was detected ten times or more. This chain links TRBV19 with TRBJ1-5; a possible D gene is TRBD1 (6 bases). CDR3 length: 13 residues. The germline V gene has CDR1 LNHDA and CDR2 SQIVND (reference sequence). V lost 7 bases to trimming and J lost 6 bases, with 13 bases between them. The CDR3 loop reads CASTDRSGQPQHF. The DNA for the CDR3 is TGTGCCAGTACCGACAGGTCAGGTCAGCCCCAGCATTTT.

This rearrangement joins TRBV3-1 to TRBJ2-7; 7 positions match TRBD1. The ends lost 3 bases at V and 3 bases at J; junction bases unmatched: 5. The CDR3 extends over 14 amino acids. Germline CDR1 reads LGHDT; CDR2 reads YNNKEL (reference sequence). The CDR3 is CASSHGQAGYEQYF. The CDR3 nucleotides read TGTGCCAGCAGCCATGGACAGGCGGGCTACGAGCAGTACTTC.

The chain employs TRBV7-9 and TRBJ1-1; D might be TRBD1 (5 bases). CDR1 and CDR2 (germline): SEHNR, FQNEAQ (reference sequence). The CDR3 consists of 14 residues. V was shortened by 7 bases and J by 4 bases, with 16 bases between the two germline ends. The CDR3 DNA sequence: TGTGCCAGCACCCGGGACGGGGTCAGCACTGAAGCTTTCTTT. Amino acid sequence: CASTRDGVSTEAFF.

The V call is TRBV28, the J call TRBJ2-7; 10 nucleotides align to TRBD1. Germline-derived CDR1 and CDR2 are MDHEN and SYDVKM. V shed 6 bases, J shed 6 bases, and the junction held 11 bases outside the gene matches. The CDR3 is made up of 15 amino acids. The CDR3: CASSPFFDRGREQYF. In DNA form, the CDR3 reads TGTGCCAGCAGCCCCTTCTTTGACAGGGGGCGCGAGCAGTACTTC.

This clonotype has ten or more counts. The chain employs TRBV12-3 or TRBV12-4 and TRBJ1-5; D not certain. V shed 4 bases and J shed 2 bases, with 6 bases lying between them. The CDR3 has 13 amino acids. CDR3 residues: CASSWTGNQPQHF. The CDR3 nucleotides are TGTGCCAGCAGTTGGACGGGCAATCAGCCCCAGCATTTT.

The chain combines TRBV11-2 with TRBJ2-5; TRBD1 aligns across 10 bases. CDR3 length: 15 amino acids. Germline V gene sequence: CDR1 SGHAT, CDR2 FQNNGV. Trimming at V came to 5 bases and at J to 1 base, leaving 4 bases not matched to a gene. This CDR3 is CASSPGTGAQETQYF. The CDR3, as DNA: TGTGCCAGCAGCCCCGGGACAGGGGCCCAAGAGACCCAGTACTTC.

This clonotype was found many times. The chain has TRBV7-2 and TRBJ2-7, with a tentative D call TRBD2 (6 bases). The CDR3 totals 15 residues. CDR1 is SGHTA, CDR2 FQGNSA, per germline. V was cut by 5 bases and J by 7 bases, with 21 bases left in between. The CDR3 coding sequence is TGTGCCAGCAGCCGCGATGGTGGGCTAGCGAGGGAGCAGTACTTC. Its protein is CASSRDGGLAREQYF.